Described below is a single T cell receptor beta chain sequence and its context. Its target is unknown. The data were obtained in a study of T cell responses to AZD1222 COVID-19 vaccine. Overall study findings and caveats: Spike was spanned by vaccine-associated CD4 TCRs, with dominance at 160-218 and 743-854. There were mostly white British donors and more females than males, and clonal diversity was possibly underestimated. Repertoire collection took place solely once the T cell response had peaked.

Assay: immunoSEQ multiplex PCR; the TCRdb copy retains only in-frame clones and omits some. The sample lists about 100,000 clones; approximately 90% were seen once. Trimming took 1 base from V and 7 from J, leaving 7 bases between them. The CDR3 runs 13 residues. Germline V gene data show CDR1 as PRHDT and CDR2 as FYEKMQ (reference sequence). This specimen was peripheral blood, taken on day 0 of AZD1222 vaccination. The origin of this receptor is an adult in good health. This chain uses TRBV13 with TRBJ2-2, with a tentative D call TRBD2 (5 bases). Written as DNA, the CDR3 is TGTGCCAGCAGCTTAGATGGAGGCGGGGAGCTGTTTTTT. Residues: CASSLDGGGELFF. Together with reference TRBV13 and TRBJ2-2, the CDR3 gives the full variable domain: AAGVIQSPRHLIKEKRETATLKCYPIPRHDTVYWYQQGPGQDPQFLISFYEKMQSDKGSIPDRFSAQQFSDYHSELNMSSLELGDSALYFCASSLDGGGELFFGEGSRLTVL.